Listed below are T cell receptor beta chains from one sample, sequenced in a study of T cells after yellow fever vaccination. TCRdb recomputed calls from the 5' RACE reads with MiXCR, one row per CDR3 protein. The data contain around 550,000 distinct CDR3 sequences, 19% of them singletons. The sequenced sample was PBMCs, obtained 15 days after the yellow fever booster vaccination. These receptors were collected from a man aged 25-40 years who received the YFV17D yellow fever vaccine. Both conserved end residues are part of each CDR3. D genes are given only for firm matches. A clone size is listed for some rows: how often the clone was seen (once, few, many), or a class if it is expanded.

clone_size	v_call	j_call	d_call	cdr3_nt	cdr3_aa
-	TRBV5-4	TRBJ2-5	TRBD2	TGTGCCAGCAGCCACGGGGGGGAAGAGACCCAGTACTTC	CASSHGGEETQYF
few	TRBV5-1	TRBJ2-3	-	TGCGCCACCAAAAAGCCCCCGGGCCAAGATACGCAGTATTTT	CATKKPPGQDTQYF
-	TRBV6-4	TRBJ2-2	-	TGTGCCAGCAGTGACTCCCCTTCCACCGGGGAGCTGTTTTTT	CASSDSPSTGELFF
-	TRBV14	TRBJ2-7	-	TGTGCCAGCAGCCAAGGGCAGGGGCCTTTCTACGAGCAGTACTTC	CASSQGQGPFYEQYF
once	TRBV7-6	TRBJ2-1	TRBD2	TGTGCCAGCAGCCCGGGGACTAGCGGAGGCTCCTACAATGAGCAGTTCTTC	CASSPGTSGGSYNEQFF
few	TRBV19	TRBJ2-2	-	TGTGCCAGTAGTACAATCGGGCTAGAGGGTGACACCGGGGAGCTGTTTTTT	CASSTIGLEGDTGELFF
-	TRBV5-4	TRBJ2-3	-	TGTGCCAGCAGTTTTGGCCAGGGATCTCTAGCGAACTACGACACAGATACGCAGTATTTT	CASSFGQGSLANYDTDTQYF
-	TRBV28	TRBJ2-7	TRBD1	TGTGCCAGCAGTTCAACCCGGACAGGGCAATACGAGCAGTACTTC	CASSSTRTGQYEQYF
-	TRBV19	TRBJ1-5	-	TGTGCCAGTAGTATAGTGTTGGGACCCAATCAGCCCCAGCATTTT	CASSIVLGPNQPQHF
-	TRBV12-3/TRBV12-4	TRBJ1-5	-	TGTGCCAGCAGTGTTTCGTTGGAGGGGAATCAGCCCCAGCATTTT	CASSVSLEGNQPQHF
-	TRBV7-2	TRBJ2-2	-	TGTGCCAGCAGCTTAAGGGCAGGGCAGTCGGCCGGGGAGCTGTTTTTT	CASSLRAGQSAGELFF
few	TRBV20-1	TRBJ1-2	-	TGCAGTGCTAGAGTGGGTCGGGGGAGTTATGGCTACACCTTC	CSARVGRGSYGYTF
-	TRBV20-1	TRBJ2-1	-	TGCAGTGCTAGGTTTCGGGGCTTGGGTGAGCAGTTCTTC	CSARFRGLGEQFF
-	TRBV24-1	TRBJ1-1	TRBD1	TGTGCCACCAGTGACGGGACAGGGCAGCCCACTGAAGCTTTCTTT	CATSDGTGQPTEAFF
-	TRBV5-1	TRBJ2-2	TRBD1	TGCGCCAGCAGTTTTAGACAGGGCGCCGGGGAGCTGTTTTTT	CASSFRQGAGELFF
-	TRBV12-3/TRBV12-4	TRBJ2-7	-	TGTGCCAGCGCTCCCGGGACGCATCCCCACGAGCAGTACTTC	CASAPGTHPHEQYF
-	TRBV20-1	TRBJ2-2	-	TGCAGTGCTAGAAACCGGGACTCGCACACCGGGGAGCTGTTTTTT	CSARNRDSHTGELFF
-	TRBV23-1	TRBJ2-7	-	TGCGCCAGCAGTCAATCGCGGCAGGGTGGGTACGAGCAGTACTTC	CASSQSRQGGYEQYF
-	TRBV12-3/TRBV12-4	TRBJ2-7	TRBD1	TGTGCCAGCACCACAAACGGACAGGGAGTCAACGAGCAGTACTTC	CASTTNGQGVNEQYF
-	TRBV28	TRBJ2-6	-	TGTGCCAGCAGTCGCACGGTGGGAGCCAACGTCCTGACTTTC	CASSRTVGANVLTF
few	TRBV28	TRBJ2-7	-	TGTGCCAGCAGTTTATTCGATGGGGGCGCGACCTACGAGCAGTACTTC	CASSLFDGGATYEQYF
-	TRBV7-2	TRBJ2-7	-	TGTGCCAGCAACCGGGACGGCGCCTCCTACGAGCAGTACTTC	CASNRDGASYEQYF
few	TRBV20-1	TRBJ2-7	TRBD2	TGCAGTGGTTCTAGCGGGGCTGGATTGGGGGAGCAGTACTTC	CSGSSGAGLGEQYF
few	TRBV4-3	TRBJ2-7	TRBD2	TGCGCCAGCAGCCAGAGAGCGGGAGACGAGCAGTACTTC	CASSQRAGDEQYF
-	TRBV5-4	TRBJ2-1	TRBD2	TGTGCCAGCAGGGAGGGAGGGCCTATCAATGAGCAGTTCTTC	CASREGGPINEQFF
few	TRBV5-1	TRBJ2-5	-	TGCGCCAGCAGCCCAGGGGCGGGGACCCAAGAGACCCAGTACTTC	CASSPGAGTQETQYF
-	TRBV20-1	TRBJ2-7	-	TGCAGTGCTAGTCGGACTCCAAGGGGCCTCGAGCAGTACTTC	CSASRTPRGLEQYF
-	TRBV5-5	TRBJ2-7	-	TGTGCCAGCAGCTTGATGGTAAAGGGGGACGAGCAGTACTTC	CASSLMVKGDEQYF
few	TRBV5-4	TRBJ2-7	-	TGTGCCAGCAGCAATGACGAGCGGCGCTACGAGCAGTACTTC	CASSNDERRYEQYF
few	TRBV7-2	TRBJ2-3	-	TGTGCCAGCAGCTTATCACAGCCCAGAAATACGCAGTATTTT	CASSLSQPRNTQYF
few	TRBV20-1	TRBJ2-3	TRBD2	TGCAGTGCTAGAGATGTGGGTAGCGGGAGTGATACGCAGTATTTT	CSARDVGSGSDTQYF
-	TRBV18	TRBJ2-1	TRBD2	TGTGCCAGCTCACCACTAGCGGGAGGGAATGAGCAGTTCTTC	CASSPLAGGNEQFF
few	TRBV7-2	TRBJ2-7	-	TGTGCCAGCAGCTTAGAGGCAGGGGACAACGAGCAGTACTTC	CASSLEAGDNEQYF
-	TRBV7-6	TRBJ2-2	-	TGTGCCAGCAGCCCGCGGGCAGAGGACACCGGGGAGCTGTTTTTT	CASSPRAEDTGELFF
-	TRBV28	TRBJ2-1	-	TGTGCCAGCAGACTCCTCTTGCATGGGGAGCAGTTCTTC	CASRLLLHGEQFF
-	TRBV7-9	TRBJ2-1	-	TGTGCCAGCAGCTCAACCAGGGGAGGGAATGAGCAGTTCTTC	CASSSTRGGNEQFF
-	TRBV5-1	TRBJ2-3	-	TGCGCCAGCACTACCAGGAGGAGCACAGATACGCAGTATTTT	CASTTRRSTDTQYF
-	TRBV20-1	TRBJ2-7	TRBD1	TGCAGTGGGACCCGACAGGGTTGGGAGCAGTACTTC	CSGTRQGWEQYF
few	TRBV20-1	TRBJ2-1	TRBD2	TGCAGTGCCCCCGCGGGATTAGCGGGAGGGAGAGGCCTGAGCTCCTACAATGAGCAGTTCTTC	CSAPAGLAGGRGLSSYNEQFF
-	TRBV7-9	TRBJ2-3	TRBD2	TGTGCCAGCACCCTACTAGCGGGGAGGCCAGATACGCAGTATTTT	CASTLLAGRPDTQYF
-	TRBV7-2	TRBJ2-3	TRBD2	TGTGCCAGCAGCCTGCTGTCTAGCGGCGGAGATACGCAGTATTTT	CASSLLSSGGDTQYF
-	TRBV23-1	TRBJ2-5	-	TGCGCCAGCATCCGGACAGCCCGGGAGACCCAGTACTTC	CASIRTARETQYF
few	TRBV4-3	TRBJ2-6	-	TGCGCCAGCAGCCAAGATTATAAAAGGCCGAACCTGTCTGGGGCCAACGTCCTGACTTTC	CASSQDYKRPNLSGANVLTF
few	TRBV12-3/TRBV12-4	TRBJ1-1	-	TGTGCCAGCAGCCCTACGCGGGGCACTGAAGCTTTCTTT	CASSPTRGTEAFF
-	TRBV20-1	TRBJ2-3	-	TGCAGTGCTAGAGATTCCGGGGACTCCTATTTTCCGTATTTT	CSARDSGDSYFPYF
-	TRBV28	TRBJ2-7	TRBD2	TGTGCCTCGTCCGAAATAAGCGGGAGGGAAACCTACGAGCAGTACTTC	CASSEISGRETYEQYF
few	TRBV7-2	TRBJ2-7	-	TGTGCCAGCAGCTTAGAGGGGAAAGCCTCCTACGAGCAGTACTTC	CASSLEGKASYEQYF
few	TRBV20-1	TRBJ2-1	-	TGCAGTGCTCTCCAGGGGCTCCCTATCTACAATGAGCAGTTCTTC	CSALQGLPIYNEQFF
-	TRBV5-1	TRBJ2-1	TRBD2	TGCGCCAGCAGCCCCGGCCTTGGAGGGCGGGAGTGGTACAATGAGCAGTTCTTC	CASSPGLGGREWYNEQFF
-	TRBV5-4	TRBJ1-2	-	TGTGCCAGCAGCTTACGAGGGGGTGTTGGCTACACCTTC	CASSLRGGVGYTF
-	TRBV4-3	TRBJ2-7	TRBD2	TGCGCCAGCAGCCAAGATACTAGCGAGGTCTACGAGCAGTACTTC	CASSQDTSEVYEQYF
-	TRBV12-3/TRBV12-4	TRBJ2-4	-	TGTGCCAGCAGAGAAGGGGGACGGCAAAACATTCAGTACTTC	CASREGGRQNIQYF
-	TRBV30	TRBJ1-4	-	TGTGCCTGGAGTTGGGAGGGTGAAAAACTGTTTTTT	CAWSWEGEKLFF